One sample yielded the 10 T cell receptor beta chains listed below, sequenced in a study of blood T cell repertoires in COVID-19. This table comes from immunoSEQ multiplex PCR, and its TCRdb copy is limited to in-frame clones, with some not included. Altogether 220,000 or so clones are present, less than 90% being singletons, with the ten largest covering 6.8%. Sequencing was performed on PBMCs or T cells enriched from blood (not recorded which). These receptors came from a woman aged 35 to 49 who had recovered from COVID-19.

The chain recombines TRBV5-1 with TRBJ2-3; 11 positions agree with TRBD2. Germline V gene lookup returns CDR1 SGHRS and CDR2 YFSETQ. The CDR3 extends over 14 amino acids. V gave up 5 bases and J gave up 5 bases; unmatched junction bases: 4. CDR3 DNA sequence: TGCGCCAGCAGTAGCGGGAGGGTAGTAGATACGCAGTATTTT. Residues: CASSSGRVVDTQYF.

This rearrangement joins TRBV5-6 to TRBJ2-3; 8 bases agree with TRBD1. Germline loops: CDR1 SGHDT, CDR2 YYEEEE. J gave up 8 bases and V 1 base, and 9 bases lay outside the gene matches. The CDR3 runs 15 residues. The CDR3 loop is CASSLMRQGIGTQYF. As DNA, the CDR3 is TGTGCCAGCAGCTTGATGAGACAGGGGATAGGTACGCAGTATTTT.

The chain joins TRBV6-6 to TRBJ2-7, with TRBD1 as a possible D gene (5 bases). Germline loops: CDR1 MNHNY, CDR2 SVGAGI (reference sequence). V was trimmed by 5 bases and J by 0 bases, leaving 14 bases between them. The CDR3 is made up of 15 amino acids. The CDR3 is CASSKDRPSSYEQYV. In DNA form, the CDR3 reads TGTGCCAGCAGTAAAGACAGACCGAGCTCCTACGAGCAGTACGTC.

This chain connects TRBV19 to TRBJ2-3; no clear D. CDR3 length: 11 amino acids. Germline V gene sequence: CDR1 LNHDA, CDR2 SQIVND (reference sequence). V lost 4 bases, J lost 6 bases, and 5 bases lay in between. The CDR3 nucleotides read TGTGCCAGTAGTAATGCGGATACGCAGTATTTT. Translating it yields CASSNADTQYF.

This clone was seen once. In DNA form, the CDR3 reads TGTGCCAGCAGCTTAGGGTTACGGGACAGAGATACGCAGTATTTT. This translates into CASSLGLRDRDTQYF. The gene calls are TRBV7-9 and TRBJ2-3, with 7 positions matching TRBD1. This CDR3 contains 15 residues. Germline V gives CDR1 SEHNR, CDR2 FQNEAQ (reference sequence). J was trimmed by 5 bases and V by 1 base; bases with no gene match: 6.

This clone appeared a single time. The V gene is TRBV28, the J gene TRBJ1-2; D is uncertain. The CDR3 runs to 12 residues. Germline V gene sequence: CDR1 MDHEN, CDR2 SYDVKM. Between the trimmed V and J ends, which lost 8 bases and 2 bases, there was a span of 9 bases. The CDR3 spells CASGTVNYGYTF. The CDR3 DNA reads TGTGCCAGCGGCACCGTGAACTATGGCTACACCTTC.

The CDR3 spells CASSDVLWRKRAPWGEQYF. The DNA for the CDR3 is TGTGCCAGCAGTGACGTATTATGGAGGAAGCGGGCCCCCTGGGGGGAGCAGTACTTC. The chain links TRBV6-4 to TRBJ2-7, with TRBD2 as a possible D gene (6 bases). Per the germline V gene, CDR1 is MRHNA and CDR2 is SNTAGT. V was clipped by 2 bases and J by 7 bases, with 30 bases between them. The length of the CDR3 is 19 residues.

The chain recombines TRBV29-1 with TRBJ1-3, with D tentatively TRBD1 (5 bases). Trimming shortened V by 6 bases and J by 0 bases, and 12 bases separated the two germline ends. The V gene's germline CDR1 is SQVTM and CDR2 ANQGSEA. CDR3 length: 14 residues. CDR3: CSVGPSSSGNTIYF. The CDR3 DNA reads TGCAGCGTGGGGCCCAGCTCCTCTGGAAACACCATATATTTT.

This clone is a singleton in its sample. The chain uses TRBV3-1 (or the pseudogene TRBV3-2) and TRBJ2-7, with 8 nucleotides matching TRBD2. Germline V CDR1 and CDR2: LGHDT, YNNKEL (reference sequence). The CDR3 covers 15 residues. J was trimmed by 2 bases and V by 1 base; bases with no gene match: 4. The CDR3: CASSQATSGTYEQYF. CDR3 in DNA: TGTGCCAGCAGCCAAGCTACTAGCGGAACCTACGAGCAGTACTTC.

This clone appeared a single time. V and J are TRBV9 and TRBJ2-1; no firm D call. Germline V gene lookup returns CDR1 SGDLS and CDR2 YYNGEE. Trimming shortened V by 4 bases and J by 5 bases, and 7 bases separated the two germline ends. The CDR3 runs to 12 residues. CDR3: CASSSRDNEQFF. The CDR3 DNA sequence: TGTGCCAGCAGCTCCCGGGACAATGAGCAGTTCTTC.